This TCR beta chain derives from a study of OX40 agonist ivuxolimab in advanced cancers. Study-level background: Melanoma, hepatocellular carcinoma, head and neck or renal cell cancer occurred in dose-escalation patients. Those enrolled were roughly 80% male, with a mean age of roughly 60 years and ages from about 20 to 79. The study's findings and limits: Among expanded peripheral T cells, antigen specificity went undetermined. In the 0.1 to 3.0 mg/kg range, CD4+ and CD8+ blood T cells had expanded clonally by week 6.

The germline V gene encodes CDR1 SGDLS and CDR2 YYNGEE. There are 17 residues in the CDR3. With V trimmed by 0 bases and J by 0 bases, 7 bases remained unmatched. Sequencing was performed with immunoSEQ multiplex PCR; in TCRdb, only in-frame clones are kept and a portion is missing. The table has around 30,000 clones, approximately 90% seen once; the top ten hold about 8.4%. Remarks on this clone: Its antigen is undetermined.

This sequence joins TRBV9 and TRBJ2-3; 7 nucleotides match TRBD1. This clonotype was sampled from an adult with an advanced solid tumor such as melanoma, head and neck, liver or kidney cancer. The sample in question was CD4+ or CD8+ T cells sorted from blood, obtained in a trial of the OX40 agonist ivuxolimab. The CDR3 bases are TGTGCCAGCAGCGTAGGAAGACAGGGACATAGCACAGATACGCAGTATTTT. Protein: CASSVGRQGHSTDTQYF.